This T cell receptor beta chain was identified during a study of CD8 T cells in Susac syndrome. Germline V gene lookup returns CDR1 SEHNR and CDR2 FQNEAQ (reference sequence). This CDR3 is 17 amino acids long. Trimming removed 5 bases from V and 0 bases from J, with 14 bases in between. The RNA input was roughly 0.5 to 1 ug, and it was reverse transcribed with random hexamers. The immunoSEQ assay covered 54 Vbeta and 13 Jbeta segments for CDR3. TCRdb itself ran the immunoSEQ multiplex PCR reads through MiXCR, one entry per CDR3 protein. The sample carries some 260,000 distinct CDR3 sequences, about 94% recorded once. Stable or active relapsing-remitting multiple sclerosis, untreated and meeting revised McDonald criteria, defined the controls. Both CD4+ and CD8+ T cells were negatively isolated, and TEMRA cells underwent FACS enrichment.

This TCR was sampled from a human donor with multiple sclerosis. Sequenced material: CD4+ T cells from PBMCs. V usage is TRBV7-9 and J usage is TRBJ2-6; D not resolved. The CDR3 here is CASSPWSALSGANVLTF. The CDR3 DNA reads TGTGCCAGCAGCCCGTGGAGCGCTCTCTCTGGGGCCAACGTCCTGACTTTC.